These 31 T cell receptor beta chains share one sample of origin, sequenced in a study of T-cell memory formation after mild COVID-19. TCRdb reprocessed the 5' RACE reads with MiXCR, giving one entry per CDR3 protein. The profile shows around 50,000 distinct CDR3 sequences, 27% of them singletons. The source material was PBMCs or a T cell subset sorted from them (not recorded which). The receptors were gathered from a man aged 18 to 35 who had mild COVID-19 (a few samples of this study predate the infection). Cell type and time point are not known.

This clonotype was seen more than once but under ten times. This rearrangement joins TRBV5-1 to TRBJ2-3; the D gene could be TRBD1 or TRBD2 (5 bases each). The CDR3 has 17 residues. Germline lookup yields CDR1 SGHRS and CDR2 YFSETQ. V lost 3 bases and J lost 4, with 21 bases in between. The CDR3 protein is CASSSPVGTPTADTQYF. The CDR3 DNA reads TGCGCCAGCAGCTCCCCCGTCGGGACCCCCACGGCAGATACGCAGTATTTT.

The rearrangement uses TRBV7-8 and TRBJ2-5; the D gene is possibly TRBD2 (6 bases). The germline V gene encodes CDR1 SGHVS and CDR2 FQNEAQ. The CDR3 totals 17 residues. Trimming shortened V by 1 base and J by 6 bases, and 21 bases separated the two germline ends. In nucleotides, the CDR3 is TGTGCCAGCAGCTTAGGTGTGGCGGGGCGCGGTTTGAAGACCCAGTACTTC. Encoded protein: CASSLGVAGRGLKTQYF.

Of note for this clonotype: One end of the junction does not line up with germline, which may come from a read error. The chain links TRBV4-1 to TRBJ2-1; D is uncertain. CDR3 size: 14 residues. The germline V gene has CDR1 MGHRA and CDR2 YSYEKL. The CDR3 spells CASSEEDPNNEQFF. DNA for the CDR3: TGCGCCAGCAGCGAAGAGGACCCGAACAATGAGCAGTTCTTC.

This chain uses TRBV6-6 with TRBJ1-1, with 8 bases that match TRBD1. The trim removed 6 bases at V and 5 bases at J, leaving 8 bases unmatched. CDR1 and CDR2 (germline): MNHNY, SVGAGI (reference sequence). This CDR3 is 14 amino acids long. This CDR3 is CASRQDRVDTEAFF. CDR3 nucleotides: TGTGCCAGCAGACAGGACAGGGTGGATACTGAAGCTTTCTTT.

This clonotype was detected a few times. CDR3 amino acids: CSVELVRTPNYGYTF. The CDR3 DNA sequence: TGCAGCGTTGAACTAGTAAGGACCCCTAACTATGGCTACACCTTC. This rearrangement joins TRBV29-1 to TRBJ1-2; no clear D. Looked up from germline, CDR1 is SQVTM and CDR2 is ANQGSEA. The V and J ends lost 2 bases and 0 bases respectively, with 13 bases between them. The CDR3 loop spans 15 amino acids.

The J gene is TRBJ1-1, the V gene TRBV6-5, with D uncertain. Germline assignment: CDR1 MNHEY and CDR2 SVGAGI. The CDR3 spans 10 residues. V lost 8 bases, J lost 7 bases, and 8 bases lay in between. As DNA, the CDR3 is TGTGCCAGCTCCGGGGTTGAAGCTTTCTTT. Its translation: CASSGVEAFF.

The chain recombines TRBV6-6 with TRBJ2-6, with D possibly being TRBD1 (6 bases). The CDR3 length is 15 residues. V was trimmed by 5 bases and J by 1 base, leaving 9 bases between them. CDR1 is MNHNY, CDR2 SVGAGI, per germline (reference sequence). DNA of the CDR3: TGTGCCAGCAGTCAACAGGGATCTGGGGCCAACGTCCTGACTTTC. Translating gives CASSQQGSGANVLTF.

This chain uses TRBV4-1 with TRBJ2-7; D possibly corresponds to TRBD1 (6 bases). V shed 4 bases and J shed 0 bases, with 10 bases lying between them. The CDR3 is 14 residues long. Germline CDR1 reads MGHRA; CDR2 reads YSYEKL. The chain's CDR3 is CASSPRQASYEQYF. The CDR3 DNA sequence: TGCGCCAGCAGCCCCAGACAGGCCTCCTACGAGCAGTACTTC.

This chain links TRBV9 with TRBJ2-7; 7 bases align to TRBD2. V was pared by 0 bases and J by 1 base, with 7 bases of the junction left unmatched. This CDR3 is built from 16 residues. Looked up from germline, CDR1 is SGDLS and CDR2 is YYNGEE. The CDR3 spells CASSVDGGFASYEQYF. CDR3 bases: TGTGCCAGCAGCGTAGACGGGGGGTTTGCTTCCTACGAGCAGTACTTC.

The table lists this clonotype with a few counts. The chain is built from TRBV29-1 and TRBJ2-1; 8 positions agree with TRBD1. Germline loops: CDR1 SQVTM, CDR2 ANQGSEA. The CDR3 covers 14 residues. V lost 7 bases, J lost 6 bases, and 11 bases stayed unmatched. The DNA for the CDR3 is TGCAGCGCCCGAGTGGGCAGGGGGCCCAATGAGCAGTTCTTC. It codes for CSARVGRGPNEQFF.

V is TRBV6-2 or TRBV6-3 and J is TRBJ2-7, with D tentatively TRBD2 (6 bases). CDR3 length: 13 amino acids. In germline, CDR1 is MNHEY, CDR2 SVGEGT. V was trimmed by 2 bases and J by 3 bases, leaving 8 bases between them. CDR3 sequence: CASSYLGGYEQYV. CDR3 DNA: TGTGCCAGCAGTTACCTGGGGGGCTACGAGCAGTACGTC.

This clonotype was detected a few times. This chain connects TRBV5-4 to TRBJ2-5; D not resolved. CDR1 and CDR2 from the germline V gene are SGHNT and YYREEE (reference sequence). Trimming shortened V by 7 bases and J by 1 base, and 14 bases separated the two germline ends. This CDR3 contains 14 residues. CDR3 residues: CASSGVGIQETQYF. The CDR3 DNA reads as TGTGCCAGCTCAGGAGTGGGGATCCAAGAGACCCAGTACTTC.

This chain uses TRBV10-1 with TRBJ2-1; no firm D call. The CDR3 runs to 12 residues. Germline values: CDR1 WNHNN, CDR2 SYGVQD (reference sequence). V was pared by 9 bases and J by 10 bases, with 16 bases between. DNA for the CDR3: TGCGCCAGGGGAAGTAGAAGTCCGGAGCAGTTCTTC. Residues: CARGSRSPEQFF.

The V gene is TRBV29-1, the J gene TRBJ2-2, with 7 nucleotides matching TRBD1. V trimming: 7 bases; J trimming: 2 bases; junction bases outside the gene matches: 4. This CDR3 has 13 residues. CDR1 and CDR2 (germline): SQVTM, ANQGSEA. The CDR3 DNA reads TGCAGCGGCACAGGGGCAAACACCGGGGAGCTGTTTTTT. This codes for CSGTGANTGELFF.

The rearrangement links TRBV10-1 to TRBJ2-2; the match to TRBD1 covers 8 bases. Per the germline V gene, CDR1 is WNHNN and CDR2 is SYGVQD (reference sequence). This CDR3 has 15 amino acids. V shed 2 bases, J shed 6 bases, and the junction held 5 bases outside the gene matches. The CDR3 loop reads CASSETRGQAGELFF. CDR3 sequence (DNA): TGCGCCAGCAGTGAGACGCGGGGACAGGCCGGGGAGCTGTTTTTT.

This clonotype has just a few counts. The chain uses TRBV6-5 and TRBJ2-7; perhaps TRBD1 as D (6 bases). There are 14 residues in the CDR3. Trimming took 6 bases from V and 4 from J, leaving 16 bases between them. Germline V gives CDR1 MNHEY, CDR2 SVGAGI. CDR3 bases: TGTGCCAGCAGCCCGGGAAGGGGGAAGTACGAGCAGTACTTC. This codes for CASSPGRGKYEQYF.

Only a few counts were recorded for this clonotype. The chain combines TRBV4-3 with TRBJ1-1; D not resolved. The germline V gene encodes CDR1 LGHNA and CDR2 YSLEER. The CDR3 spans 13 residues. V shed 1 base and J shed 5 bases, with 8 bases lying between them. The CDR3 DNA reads TGCGCCAGCAGCCAAGTACGGTGGACTGAAGCTTTCTTT. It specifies CASSQVRWTEAFF.

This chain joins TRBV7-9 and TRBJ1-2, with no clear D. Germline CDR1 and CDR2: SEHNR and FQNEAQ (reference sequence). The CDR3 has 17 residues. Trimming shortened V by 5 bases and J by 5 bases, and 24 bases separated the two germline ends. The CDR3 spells CASSLHLQIPSPYGYTF. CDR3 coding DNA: TGTGCCAGCAGCCTCCATCTTCAGATCCCCTCCCCGTATGGCTACACCTTC.

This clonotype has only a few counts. The DNA of the CDR3 is TGCAGTGCTGCCTTAAGGGGGGGCCGAATCGAAGAGCAGTTCTTC. This codes for CSAALRGGRIEEQFF. V usage is TRBV20-1 and J usage is TRBJ2-1; a possible D gene is TRBD2 (7 bases). With 5 bases removed from V and 10 bases from J, the gap between germline ends came to 24 bases. This CDR3 spans 15 amino acids. CDR1 and CDR2 (germline): DFQATT, SNEGSKA (reference sequence).

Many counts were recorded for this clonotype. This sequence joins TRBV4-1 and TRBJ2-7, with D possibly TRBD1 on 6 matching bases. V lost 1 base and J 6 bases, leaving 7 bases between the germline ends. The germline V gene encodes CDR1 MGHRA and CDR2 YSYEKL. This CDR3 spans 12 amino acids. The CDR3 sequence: CASSQGGGEQYF. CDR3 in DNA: TGCGCCAGCAGCCAAGGAGGGGGCGAGCAGTACTTC.

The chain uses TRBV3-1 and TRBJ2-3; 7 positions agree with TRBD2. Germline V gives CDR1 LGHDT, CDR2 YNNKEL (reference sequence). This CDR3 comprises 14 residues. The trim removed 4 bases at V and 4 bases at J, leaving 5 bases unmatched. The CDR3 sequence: CASSRLAVADTQYF. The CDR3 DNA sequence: TGTGCCAGCAGCCGCCTAGCGGTCGCAGATACGCAGTATTTT.

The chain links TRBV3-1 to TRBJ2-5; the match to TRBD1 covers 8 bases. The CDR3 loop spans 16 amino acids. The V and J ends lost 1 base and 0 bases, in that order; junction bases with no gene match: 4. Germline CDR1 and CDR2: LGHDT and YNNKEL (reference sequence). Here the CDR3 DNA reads TGTGCCAGCAGCCAAGCTCCGGGACAGGACCAAGAGACCCAGTACTTC. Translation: CASSQAPGQDQETQYF.

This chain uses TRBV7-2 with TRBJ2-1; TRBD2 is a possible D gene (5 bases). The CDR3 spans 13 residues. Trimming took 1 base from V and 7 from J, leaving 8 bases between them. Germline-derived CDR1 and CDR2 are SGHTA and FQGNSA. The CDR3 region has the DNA TGTGCCAGCAGCTTAGAGGACTTGAATGAGCAGTTCTTC. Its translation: CASSLEDLNEQFF.

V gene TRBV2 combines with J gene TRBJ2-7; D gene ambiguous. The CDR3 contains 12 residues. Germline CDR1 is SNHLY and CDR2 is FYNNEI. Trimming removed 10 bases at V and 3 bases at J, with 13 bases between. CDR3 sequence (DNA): TGTGCCACAGACTCCGACCGCTACGAGCAGTACTTC. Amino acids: CATDSDRYEQYF.

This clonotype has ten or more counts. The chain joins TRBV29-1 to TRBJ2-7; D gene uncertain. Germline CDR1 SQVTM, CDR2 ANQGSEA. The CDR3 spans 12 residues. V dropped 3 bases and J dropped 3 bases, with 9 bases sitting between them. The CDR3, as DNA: TGCAGCGTTGAGTTGACGGACTACGAGCAGTACTTC. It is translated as CSVELTDYEQYF.

The CDR3 is CASSLPLGTGASGANVLTF. The CDR3 DNA follows: TGCGCCAGCAGCCTACCCCTTGGGACAGGGGCCTCTGGGGCCAACGTCCTGACTTTC. This rearrangement joins TRBV5-1 to TRBJ2-6, with TRBD1 matching 10 bases. The CDR3 totals 19 residues. Germline-derived CDR1 and CDR2 are SGHRS and YFSETQ. J lost 0 bases, V lost 4 bases, and 10 bases had no gene match.

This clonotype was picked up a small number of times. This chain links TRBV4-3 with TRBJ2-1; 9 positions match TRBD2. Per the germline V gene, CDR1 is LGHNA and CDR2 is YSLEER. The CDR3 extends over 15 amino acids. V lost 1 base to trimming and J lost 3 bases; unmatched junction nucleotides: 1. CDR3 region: CASSQGSGSYNEQFF. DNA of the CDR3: TGCGCCAGCAGCCAAGGTAGCGGGAGCTACAATGAGCAGTTCTTC.

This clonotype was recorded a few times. The DNA of the CDR3 is TGTGCCAGCAGCTTGGCCTACAGGGGGAACACTGAAGCTTTCTTT. This encodes CASSLAYRGNTEAFF. This rearrangement joins TRBV5-4 to TRBJ1-1; the match to TRBD1 covers 7 bases. CDR1 and CDR2 from the germline V gene are SGHNT and YYREEE (reference sequence). The CDR3 is 15 residues long. Unmatched junction bases numbered 3, after V lost 0 bases and J lost 1 base.

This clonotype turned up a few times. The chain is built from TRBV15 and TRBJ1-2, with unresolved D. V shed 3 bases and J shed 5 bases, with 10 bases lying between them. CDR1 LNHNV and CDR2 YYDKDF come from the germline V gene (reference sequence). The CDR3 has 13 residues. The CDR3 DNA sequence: TGTGCCACCAGCAGCCCAGAGAGATATGGCTACACCTTC. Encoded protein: CATSSPERYGYTF.

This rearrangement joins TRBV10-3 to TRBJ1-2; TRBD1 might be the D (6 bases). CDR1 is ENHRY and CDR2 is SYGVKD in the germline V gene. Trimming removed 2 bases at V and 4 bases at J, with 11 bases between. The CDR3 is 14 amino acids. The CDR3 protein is CAISEGGPVYGYTF. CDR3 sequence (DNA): TGTGCCATCAGTGAGGGGGGGCCGGTCTATGGCTACACCTTC.

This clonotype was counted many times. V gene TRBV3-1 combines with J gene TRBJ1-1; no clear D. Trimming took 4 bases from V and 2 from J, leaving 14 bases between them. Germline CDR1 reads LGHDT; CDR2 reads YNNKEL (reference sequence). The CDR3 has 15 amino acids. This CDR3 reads CASSPGFGFNTEAFF. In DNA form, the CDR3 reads TGTGCCAGCAGCCCTGGATTTGGATTTAACACTGAAGCTTTCTTT.